The 18 T cell receptor beta chains given below trace back to one sample, sequenced in a study of blood T cell repertoires in COVID-19. TCRdb keeps only in-frame clones here, not all; method: immunoSEQ multiplex PCR. The sample has approximately 74,000 clones, more than 85% seen once. The sequencing input was peripheral blood. These receptor sequences come from a woman aged 55-70 years with active COVID-19.

This clone appeared a few times. The chain recombines TRBV9 with TRBJ2-1; 10 bases fit TRBD2. With V trimmed by 0 bases and J by 5 bases, 14 bases remained unmatched. CDR1 is SGDLS, CDR2 YYNGEE, per germline. The CDR3 sequence is 19 residues long. The CDR3 sequence: CASSVGVAGGWFEDNEQFF. Written as DNA, the CDR3 is TGTGCCAGCAGCGTAGGGGTAGCGGGAGGTTGGTTTGAGGACAATGAGCAGTTCTTC.

On this clone itself: Distinct nucleotide sequences in the sample also encode this CDR3. The V call is TRBV19, the J call TRBJ2-2; TRBD1 might be the D (7 bases). CDR3 length: 16 amino acids. The germline gives CDR1 LNHDA, CDR2 SQIVND (reference sequence). V lost 3 bases to trimming and J lost 0 bases, with 11 bases between them. The DNA for the CDR3 is TGTGCCAGTAGTATTGGAGGGACAGCGAACACCGGGGAGCTGTTTTTT. This gives the protein CASSIGGTANTGELFF.

The chain couples TRBV13 to TRBJ2-1; a weak D match, TRBD2 (5 bases). Germline V gives CDR1 PRHDT, CDR2 FYEKMQ (reference sequence). The CDR3 has 17 amino acids. The V and J ends lost 6 bases and 1 base respectively, with 19 bases between them. The CDR3 bases are TGTGCCAGCAGTCCTGGCGGGCCCCGTAGGTCCTACAATGAGCAGTTCTTC. As protein: CASSPGGPRRSYNEQFF.

This rearrangement joins TRBV3-1 (or the pseudogene TRBV3-2) to TRBJ1-6, with D possibly being TRBD1 (5 bases). The germline V and J ends were trimmed by 0 bases and 3 bases, with 9 bases remaining between them. Germline loops: CDR1 LGHDT, CDR2 YNNKEL (reference sequence). The CDR3 covers 16 residues. Written as DNA, the CDR3 is TGTGCCAGCAGCCAAGATAAAGGGGACTATAATTCACCCCTCCACTTT. Its protein is CASSQDKGDYNSPLHF.

The chain joins TRBV7-6 to TRBJ2-1, with D possibly TRBD2 on 5 matching bases. Per germline, CDR1 SGHVS and CDR2 FNYEAQ. CDR3 size: 16 residues. V was clipped by 1 base and J by 1 base, with 11 bases between them. The CDR3 loop is CASSLEGSGSYNEQFF. The CDR3 coding sequence is TGTGCCAGCAGCTTAGAAGGGAGTGGTTCCTACAATGAGCAGTTCTTC.

The J gene is TRBJ1-2, the V gene TRBV5-1, with D perhaps TRBD1 (5 bases). Germline values: CDR1 SGHRS, CDR2 YFSETQ. The CDR3 is 13 amino acids. V was trimmed by 0 bases and J by 10 bases, leaving 13 bases between them. CDR3 sequence (DNA): TGCGCCAGCAGCTTGGGGTCTCTGACAGACTACACCTTC. The encoded protein is CASSLGSLTDYTF.

The rearrangement uses TRBV7-6 and TRBJ2-3; 9 nucleotides align to TRBD2. V shed 2 bases, J shed 2 bases, and the junction held 5 bases outside the gene matches. The CDR3 is 16 residues long. Germline CDR1 reads SGHVS; CDR2 reads FNYEAQ. Here the CDR3 DNA reads TGTGCCAGCAGCTTATCGTTAGCGGGGGACACAGATACGCAGTATTTT. Protein sequence: CASSLSLAGDTDTQYF.

The chain combines TRBV30 with TRBJ2-7; perhaps TRBD2 as D (6 bases). This CDR3 spans 13 amino acids. The V and J ends lost 0 bases and 6 bases respectively, with 12 bases between them. CDR1 is GTSNPN, CDR2 SVGIG, per germline (reference sequence). DNA for the CDR3: TGTGCCTGGAGTGTACGGGAAGCGGGCGAGCAGTACTTC. Protein: CAWSVREAGEQYF.

A single count supports this clone. The V and J genes are TRBV5-1 and TRBJ1-1; D may be TRBD1 (5 bases). Deletions cut 0 bases from V and 6 bases from J, with 9 bases between. The CDR3 sequence is 13 residues long. CDR1 is SGHRS, CDR2 YFSETQ, per germline. CDR3 loop: CASSLAWGSEAFF. The CDR3 DNA follows: TGCGCCAGCAGCTTGGCCTGGGGCTCTGAAGCTTTCTTT.

V and J are TRBV29-1 and TRBJ2-2, with a weak D call TRBD2 (6 bases). This CDR3 is built from 17 residues. Trimming removed 2 bases from V and 2 bases from J, with 18 bases in between. The germline V gene encodes CDR1 SQVTM and CDR2 ANQGSEA. The CDR3 DNA is TGCAGCGTTGAACGGGGACTCTCCGGCAGTAACACCGGGGAGCTGTTTTTT. As protein: CSVERGLSGSNTGELFF.

The CDR3 is CATSKGGNTGELFF. The CDR3 DNA reads as TGTGCCACCAGCAAAGGGGGTAACACCGGGGAGCTGTTTTTT. The J gene is TRBJ2-2, the V gene TRBV15, with D perhaps TRBD1 (6 bases). The CDR3 extends over 14 amino acids. Germline loops: CDR1 LNHNV, CDR2 YYDKDF (reference sequence). Trimming shortened V by 4 bases and J by 2 bases, and 8 bases separated the two germline ends.

The rearrangement joins TRBV9 to TRBJ2-1; D uncertain. CDR3 length equals 16 residues. V was trimmed by 0 bases and J by 0 bases, leaving 10 bases between them. Looked up from germline, CDR1 is SGDLS and CDR2 is YYNGEE. Written as DNA, the CDR3 is TGTGCCAGCAGCGTAGTCACTCCCGCCTCCTACAATGAGCAGTTCTTC. Its translation: CASSVVTPASYNEQFF.

This chain connects TRBV21-1 to TRBJ2-7; the table's D gene call, TRBD2, was not cross checked with the DNA. TRBV21-1 counts as a pseudogene. The CDR3 is made up of 14 amino acids. The CDR3 DNA sequence: TGTGCCAGCAGCAATGAGCGGGAGGGATGCGAGCAGTACTTC. This sequence encodes CASSNEREGCEQYF.

The gene calls are TRBV19 and TRBJ1-2; D remains unclear. The CDR3 is 16 amino acids. Trimming stripped 3 bases from V and 4 bases from J, with 18 bases between. CDR1 and CDR2 from the germline V gene are LNHDA and SQIVND (reference sequence). In DNA, the CDR3 is TGTGCCAGTAGTATTAGTTATTTTCGGGGTTCCTATGGCTACACCTTC. It codes for CASSISYFRGSYGYTF.

The rearrangement joins TRBV7-6 to TRBJ2-7; 8 nucleotides line up with TRBD1. CDR3 length equals 15 residues. The germline CDR1 and CDR2 sequences are SGHVS and FNYEAQ. J lost 2 bases, V lost 5 bases, and 8 bases had no gene match. The CDR3 DNA follows: TGTGCCAGCAGCCGGCGACAGGGGCCCACCTACGAGCAGTACTTC. This encodes CASSRRQGPTYEQYF.

The chain uses TRBV10-3 and TRBJ1-1; possible D gene TRBD1, 6 bases. In germline, CDR1 is ENHRY, CDR2 SYGVKD. This CDR3 has 16 residues. V lost 10 bases and J lost 2, with 23 bases in between. The CDR3 nucleotides read TGTGCCACGGCGGAGACAGGTGGCCAAAGCAACACTGAAGCTTTCTTT. Amino acids: CATAETGGQSNTEAFF.

The chain couples TRBV18 to TRBJ2-5, with 7 bases that match TRBD1. This CDR3 spans 14 amino acids. After removal of 0 bases from V and 4 bases from J, the junction contained 2 bases not matched to a gene. The germline V gene has CDR1 KGHSH and CDR2 LQKENI. The CDR3 region has the DNA TGTGCCAGCTCACCACCCGGGACAGTAGAGACCCAGTACTTC. Amino acid sequence: CASSPPGTVETQYF.

This sequence joins TRBV27 and TRBJ2-1, with 8 bases identical to TRBD2. The trim removed 8 bases at V and 10 bases at J, leaving 13 bases unmatched. Germline V lookup: CDR1 MNHEY, CDR2 SMNVEV (reference sequence). This CDR3 region has 14 residues. CDR3 coding DNA: TGTGCCAGCCGAGCGGGAGATCGTTCAGTCGAGCAGTTCTTC. Its translation: CASRAGDRSVEQFF.